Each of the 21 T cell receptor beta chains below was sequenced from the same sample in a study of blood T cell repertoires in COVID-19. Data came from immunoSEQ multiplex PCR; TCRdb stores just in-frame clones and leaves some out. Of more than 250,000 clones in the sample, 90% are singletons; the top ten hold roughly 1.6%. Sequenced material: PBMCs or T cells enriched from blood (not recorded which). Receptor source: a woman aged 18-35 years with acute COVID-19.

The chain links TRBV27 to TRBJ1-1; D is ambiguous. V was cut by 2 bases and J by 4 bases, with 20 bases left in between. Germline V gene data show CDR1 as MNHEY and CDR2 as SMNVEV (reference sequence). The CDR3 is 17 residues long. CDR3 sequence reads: CASSLSVGGVVVTEAFF. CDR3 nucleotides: TGTGCCAGCAGTTTAAGCGTGGGAGGCGTGGTCGTCACTGAAGCTTTCTTT.

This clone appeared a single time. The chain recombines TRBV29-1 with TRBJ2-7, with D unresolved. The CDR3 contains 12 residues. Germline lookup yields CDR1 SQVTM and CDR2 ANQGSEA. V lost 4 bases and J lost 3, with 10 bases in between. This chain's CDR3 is CSVAEPIYEQYF. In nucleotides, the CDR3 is TGCAGCGTTGCTGAGCCTATCTACGAGCAGTACTTC.

The CDR3 DNA is TGTGCCAGCAGCTCAGCCATGGGGCGCAACACCGGGGAGCTGTTTTTT. Protein product: CASSSAMGRNTGELFF. The chain recombines TRBV5-6 with TRBJ2-2; D possibly corresponds to TRBD1 (5 bases). The V gene's germline CDR1 is SGHDT and CDR2 YYEEEE. V dropped 3 bases and J dropped 2 bases, with 14 bases sitting between them. The CDR3 sequence is 16 residues long.

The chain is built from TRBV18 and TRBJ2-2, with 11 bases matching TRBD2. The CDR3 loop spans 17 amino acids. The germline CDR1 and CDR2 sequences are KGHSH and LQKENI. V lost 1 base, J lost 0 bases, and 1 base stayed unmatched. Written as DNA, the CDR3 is TGTGCCAGCTCACCACAGACTAGCGGGACGAACACCGGGGAGCTGTTTTTT. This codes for CASSPQTSGTNTGELFF.

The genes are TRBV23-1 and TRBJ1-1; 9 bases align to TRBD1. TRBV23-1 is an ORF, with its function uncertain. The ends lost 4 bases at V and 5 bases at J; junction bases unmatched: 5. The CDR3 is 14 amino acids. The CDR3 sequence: CASSPGQGLTEAFF. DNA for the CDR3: TGCGCCAGCAGTCCCGGACAGGGGTTAACTGAAGCTTTCTTT.

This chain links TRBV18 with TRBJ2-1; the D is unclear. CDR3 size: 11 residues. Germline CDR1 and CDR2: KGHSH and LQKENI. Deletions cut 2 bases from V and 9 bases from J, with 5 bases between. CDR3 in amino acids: CASSPSSEQFF. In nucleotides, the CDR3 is TGTGCCAGCTCACCATCCAGTGAGCAGTTCTTC. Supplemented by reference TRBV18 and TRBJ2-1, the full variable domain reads NAGVMQNPRHLVRRRGQEARLRCSPMKGHSHVYWYRQLPEEGLKFMVYLQKENIIDESGMPKERFSAEFPKEGPSILRIQQVVRGDSAAYFCASSPSSEQFFGPGTRLTVL.

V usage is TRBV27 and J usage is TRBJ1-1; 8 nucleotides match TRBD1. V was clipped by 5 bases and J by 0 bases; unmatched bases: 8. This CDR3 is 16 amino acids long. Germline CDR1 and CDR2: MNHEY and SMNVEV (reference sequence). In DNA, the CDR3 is TGTGCCAGCAGTCGGCAGGGGGCGCGAATGAACACTGAAGCTTTCTTT. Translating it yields CASSRQGARMNTEAFF.

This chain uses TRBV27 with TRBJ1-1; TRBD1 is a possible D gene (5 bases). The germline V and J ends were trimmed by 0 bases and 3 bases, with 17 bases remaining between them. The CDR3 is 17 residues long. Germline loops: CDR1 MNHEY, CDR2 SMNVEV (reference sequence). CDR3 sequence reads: CASSLSHIRGRDTEAFF. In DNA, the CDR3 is TGTGCCAGCAGTTTATCGCATATTCGGGGGAGAGACACTGAAGCTTTCTTT.

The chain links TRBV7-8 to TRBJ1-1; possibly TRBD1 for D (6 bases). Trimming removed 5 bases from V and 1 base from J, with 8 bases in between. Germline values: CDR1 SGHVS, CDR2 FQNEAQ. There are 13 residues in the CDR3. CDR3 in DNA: TGTGCCAGCAGCGGGGGACAGAACACTGAAGCTTTCTTT. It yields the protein CASSGGQNTEAFF.

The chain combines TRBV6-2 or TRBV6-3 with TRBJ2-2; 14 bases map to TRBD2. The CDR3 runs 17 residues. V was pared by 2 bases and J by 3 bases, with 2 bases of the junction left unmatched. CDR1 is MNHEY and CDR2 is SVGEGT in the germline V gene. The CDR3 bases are TGTGCCAGCAGTTACCTGGGACTAGCGGGAGACACCGGGGAGCTGTTTTTT. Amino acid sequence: CASSYLGLAGDTGELFF.

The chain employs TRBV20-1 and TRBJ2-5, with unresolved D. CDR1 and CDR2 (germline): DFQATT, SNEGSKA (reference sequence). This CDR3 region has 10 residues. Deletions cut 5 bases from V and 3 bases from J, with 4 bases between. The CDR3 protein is CSAAKETQYF. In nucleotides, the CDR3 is TGCAGTGCTGCTAAAGAGACCCAGTACTTC.

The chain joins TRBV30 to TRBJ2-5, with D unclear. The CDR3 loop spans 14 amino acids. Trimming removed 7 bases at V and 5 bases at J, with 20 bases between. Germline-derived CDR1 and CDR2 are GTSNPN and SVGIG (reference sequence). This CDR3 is CALSVISPGETQYF. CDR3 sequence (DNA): TGTGCCTTGTCGGTGATTAGTCCCGGGGAGACCCAGTACTTC.

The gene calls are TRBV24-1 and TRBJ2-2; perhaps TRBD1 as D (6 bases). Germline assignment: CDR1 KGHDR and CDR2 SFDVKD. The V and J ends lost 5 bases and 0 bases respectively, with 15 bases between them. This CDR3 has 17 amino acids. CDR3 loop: CATSVLSGTTNTGELFF. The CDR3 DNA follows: TGTGCCACCAGTGTACTATCCGGGACAACGAACACCGGGGAGCTGTTTTTT.

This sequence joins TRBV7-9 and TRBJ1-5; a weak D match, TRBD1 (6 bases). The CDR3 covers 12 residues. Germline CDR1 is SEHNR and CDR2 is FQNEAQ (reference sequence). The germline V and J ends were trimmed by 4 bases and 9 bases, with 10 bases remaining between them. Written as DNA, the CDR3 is TGTGCCAGCAGCTCACAGGGTTCGCCCCAGCATTTT. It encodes CASSSQGSPQHF.

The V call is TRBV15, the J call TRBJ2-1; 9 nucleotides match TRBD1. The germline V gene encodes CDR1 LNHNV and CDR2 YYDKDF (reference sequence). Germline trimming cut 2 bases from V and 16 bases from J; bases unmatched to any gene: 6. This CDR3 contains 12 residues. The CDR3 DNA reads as TGTGCCACCAGCAGACATGGACAGGGGAGCTTCTTC. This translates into CATSRHGQGSFF.

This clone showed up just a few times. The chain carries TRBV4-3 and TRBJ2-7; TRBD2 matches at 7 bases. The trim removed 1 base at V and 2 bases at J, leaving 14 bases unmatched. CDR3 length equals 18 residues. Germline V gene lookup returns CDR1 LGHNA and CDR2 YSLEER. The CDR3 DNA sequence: TGCGCCAGCAGCCAAGCCTTTTCGGGGGGAGGGGTCCCCTACGAGCAGTACTTC. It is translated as CASSQAFSGGGVPYEQYF.

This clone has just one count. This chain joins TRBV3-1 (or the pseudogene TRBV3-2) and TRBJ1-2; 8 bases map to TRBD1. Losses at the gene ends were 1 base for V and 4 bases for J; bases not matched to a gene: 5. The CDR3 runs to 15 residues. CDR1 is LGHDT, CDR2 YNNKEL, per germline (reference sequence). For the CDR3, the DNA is TGTGCCAGCAGCCAAGGCTCTGGGACAGGCTATGGCTACACCTTC. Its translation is CASSQGSGTGYGYTF.

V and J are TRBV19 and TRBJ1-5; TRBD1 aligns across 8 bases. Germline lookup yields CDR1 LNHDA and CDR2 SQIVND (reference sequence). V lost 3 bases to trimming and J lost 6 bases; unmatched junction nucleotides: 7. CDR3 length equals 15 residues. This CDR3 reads CASSMSTGASQPQHF. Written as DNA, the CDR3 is TGTGCCAGTAGTATGTCGACAGGGGCTAGTCAGCCCCAGCATTTT. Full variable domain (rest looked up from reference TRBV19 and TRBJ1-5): DGGITQSPKYLFRKEGQNVTLSCEQNLNHDAMYWYRQDPGQGLRLIYYSQIVNDFQKGDIAEGYSVSREKKESFPLTVTSAQKNPTAFYLCASSMSTGASQPQHFGDGTRLSIL.

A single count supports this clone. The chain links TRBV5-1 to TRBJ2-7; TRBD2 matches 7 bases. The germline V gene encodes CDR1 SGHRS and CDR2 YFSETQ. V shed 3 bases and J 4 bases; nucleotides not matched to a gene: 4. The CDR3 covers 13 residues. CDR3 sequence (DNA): TGCGCCAGCAGCTACGGCGGGAGTTACGAGCAGTACTTC. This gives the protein CASSYGGSYEQYF.

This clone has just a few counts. CDR3 in amino acids: CASSLLGREESYNEQFF. The CDR3 DNA sequence: TGTGCCAGCAGCTTATTAGGGCGGGAGGAATCCTACAATGAGCAGTTCTTC. This rearrangement joins TRBV7-9 to TRBJ2-1, with TRBD2 matching over 8 bases. The CDR3 spans 17 residues. CDR1 and CDR2 (germline): SEHNR, FQNEAQ (reference sequence). Unmatched junction bases numbered 7, after V lost 2 bases and J lost 1 base.

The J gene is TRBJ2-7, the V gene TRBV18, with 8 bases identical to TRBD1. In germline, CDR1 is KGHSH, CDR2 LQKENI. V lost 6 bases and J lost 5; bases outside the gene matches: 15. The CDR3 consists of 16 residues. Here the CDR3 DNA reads TGTGCCAGCTCCTCCACGGGGACAGGCGGGGACGACGAGCAGTACTTC. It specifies CASSSTGTGGDDEQYF. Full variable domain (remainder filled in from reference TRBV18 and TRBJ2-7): NAGVMQNPRHLVRRRGQEARLRCSPMKGHSHVYWYRQLPEEGLKFMVYLQKENIIDESGMPKERFSAEFPKEGPSILRIQQVVRGDSAAYFCASSSTGTGGDDEQYFGPGTRLTVT.